The following is a T cell receptor (beta chain) sequence with its context. Per germline, CDR1 SGHNT and CDR2 YYREEE (reference sequence). This CDR3 has 13 residues. The V end lost 1 base, the J end lost 3 bases, and 7 bases lay between the germline ends. The data were obtained in a study of cytomegalovirus exposure and HLA in healthy donors. Sequencing used immunoSEQ multiplex PCR; TCRdb keeps in-frame clones, though not all of them. The data show about 65,000 clones, approximately 90% seen once. This receptor was obtained from a woman aged 18-29 years in good health and CMV-seronegative. The chain uses TRBV5-4 and TRBJ1-2, with D unresolved. The specimen sequenced was PBMCs. CDR3 DNA sequence: TGTGCCAGCAGCTTGTACACAGACTATGGCTACACCTTC. Translated, it gives CASSLYTDYGYTF. Full variable domain (missing parts from reference TRBV5-4 and TRBJ1-2): ETGVTQSPTHLIKTRGQQVTLRCSSQSGHNTVSWYQQALGQGPQFIFQYYREEENGRGNFPPRFSGLQFPNYSSELNVNALELDDSALYLCASSLYTDYGYTFGSGTRLTVV.